The 8 T cell receptor beta chains below were found in one sample sequenced in a study of blood T cell repertoires in COVID-19. Libraries were prepared by immunoSEQ multiplex PCR; TCRdb keeps only in-frame clonotypes and omits some of them. The sample lists about 280,000 clones, around 89% occurring once. The sample taken for sequencing was PBMCs or T cells enriched from blood (not recorded which). Receptor source: a woman younger than 35 with acute COVID-19.

The chain uses TRBV3-1 (or the pseudogene TRBV3-2) and TRBJ1-1; TRBD1 aligns across 7 bases. J gave up 1 base and V 0 bases, and 8 bases lay outside the gene matches. Germline V gene sequence: CDR1 LGHDT, CDR2 YNNKEL (reference sequence). The CDR3 loop spans 17 amino acids. The chain's CDR3 is CASSQDTPGGPNTEAFF. The CDR3 bases are TGTGCCAGCAGCCAAGATACCCCAGGGGGGCCGAACACTGAAGCTTTCTTT.

The CDR3 spells CASRGQGSDTQYF. The CDR3 DNA sequence: TGTGCCAGCCGGGGACAGGGGTCCGATACGCAGTATTTT. The V call is TRBV18, the J call TRBJ2-3; 10 bases are a match to TRBD1. The junction had 5 bases not matched to a gene; V was cut back by 8 bases and J by 6 bases. Germline CDR1 reads KGHSH; CDR2 reads LQKENI. The CDR3 covers 13 residues.

This chain uses TRBV7-3 with TRBJ2-5; 8 bases are shared with TRBD1. The CDR3 sequence is 13 residues long. The germline gives CDR1 SGHTA, CDR2 FQGTGA. The trim removed 8 bases at V and 4 bases at J, leaving 6 bases unmatched. In DNA form, the CDR3 reads TGTGCCAGCGCCAGGGGGCAAGGAGAGACCCAGTACTTC. Residues: CASARGQGETQYF.

The chain carries TRBV7-6 and TRBJ1-6, with no clear D. Germline assignment: CDR1 SGHVS and CDR2 FNYEAQ. V lost 1 base and J 9 bases, leaving 7 bases between the germline ends. The CDR3 is made up of 13 amino acids. CDR3 loop: CASSLGGSSPLHF. The CDR3 bases are TGTGCCAGCAGCTTAGGAGGTAGTTCACCCCTCCACTTT.

The V gene is TRBV11-2, the J gene TRBJ2-1; 8 nucleotides line up with TRBD2. Germline lookup yields CDR1 SGHAT and CDR2 FQNNGV. The ends lost 5 bases at V and 3 bases at J; junction bases unmatched: 9. CDR3 length: 16 residues. In DNA form, the CDR3 reads TGTGCCAGCAGCCCCCGGACTAGCTGGATCTACAATGAGCAGTTCTTC. As protein: CASSPRTSWIYNEQFF.

The chain carries TRBV15 and TRBJ1-1; D might be TRBD1 (5 bases). From germline, CDR1 is LNHNV and CDR2 YYDKDF (reference sequence). This CDR3 spans 14 amino acids. Trimming took 5 bases from V and 6 from J, leaving 16 bases between them. CDR3 nucleotides: TGTGCCACCAGCCTTGGAGGGGCCGGGGCTGAAGCTTTCTTT. Translating it yields CATSLGGAGAEAFF.

The J gene is TRBJ2-5, the V gene TRBV7-9, with 10 bases matching TRBD2. Germline V lookup: CDR1 SEHNR, CDR2 FQNEAQ (reference sequence). Germline trimming cut 1 base from V and 2 bases from J; bases unmatched to any gene: 7. The CDR3 is 17 residues long. This CDR3 reads CASSLGSSSGRQETQYF. The CDR3 DNA follows: TGTGCCAGCAGCTTAGGATCGTCTAGCGGGAGACAAGAGACCCAGTACTTC.

The chain uses TRBV2 and TRBJ2-2; D is perhaps TRBD1 (6 bases). The CDR3 totals 15 residues. Trimming took off 4 bases at V and 8 bases at J, with 17 bases between the two ends. The germline CDR1 and CDR2 sequences are SNHLY and FYNNEI. The CDR3 DNA reads as TGTGCCAGCAGTGTGGAGGACAGTTCCCGAGGGGAGCTGTTTTTT. It yields the protein CASSVEDSSRGELFF. The full variable domain, its missing parts supplied by reference TRBV2 and TRBJ2-2, is EPEVTQTPSHQVTQMGQEVILRCVPISNHLYFYWYRQILGQKVEFLVSFYNNEISEKSEIFDDQFSVERPDGSNFTLKIRSTKLEDSAMYFCASSVEDSSRGELFFGEGSRLTVL.